This T cell receptor (beta chain) was observed in a study of blood T cells in healthy people across ages. Per the germline V gene, CDR1 is KGHSH and CDR2 is LQKENI. The CDR3 contains 15 residues. The V end lost 2 bases, the J end lost 6 bases, and 11 bases lay between the germline ends. Alongside a J-beta primer mix, a sample-barcoded 5' primer served in a second PCR lasting about 7 to 12 cycles. Each CDR3 protein gets one entry after TCRdb re-called the 5' RACE reads with MiXCR. This sample yields approximately 780,000 distinct CDR3 sequences, of which 20% to 30% are seen a single time; 3% belongs to the top ten. Note on this clonotype: The antigen remains unidentified.

Whole-study findings and limits: Donor CMV status, an unknown factor, possibly confounded changes in expanded clonotypes.

The same sample was also used in a study of T cells of mothers and their children. That work adds: The donors comprised roughly 6 children and their three healthy Caucasian mothers.

This rearrangement joins TRBV18 to TRBJ2-6; D not certain. The sequence was collected from a boy between 10 and 17 years old in good health. Input material: blood. CDR3 nucleotides: TGTGCCAGCTCACCAGGGTTACCCGAGGCCAACGTCCTGACTTTC. Residues: CASSPGLPEANVLTF.